This T cell receptor beta chain derives from a study of OX40 agonist ivuxolimab in advanced cancers. This table comes from immunoSEQ multiplex PCR, and its TCRdb copy is limited to in-frame clones, with some not included. The table includes 65,000 to 90,000 clones, about nine tenths detected once. The CDR3 is 13 residues long. Germline loops: CDR1 MNHNY, CDR2 SVGAGI (reference sequence). V gave up 7 bases and J gave up 6 bases, with 16 bases separating them. The clonotype was recovered from an adult with an advanced solid tumor such as melanoma, head and neck, liver or kidney cancer. The J gene is TRBJ2-7, the V gene TRBV6-6; D may be TRBD1 (6 bases). Here the sequenced sample was CD4+ or CD8+ T cells sorted from blood, taken in a trial of the OX40 agonist ivuxolimab. In DNA form, the CDR3 reads TGTGCCAGCAACCCCCTCTTGGGGGCCGAGCAGTACTTC. It encodes CASNPLLGAEQYF.